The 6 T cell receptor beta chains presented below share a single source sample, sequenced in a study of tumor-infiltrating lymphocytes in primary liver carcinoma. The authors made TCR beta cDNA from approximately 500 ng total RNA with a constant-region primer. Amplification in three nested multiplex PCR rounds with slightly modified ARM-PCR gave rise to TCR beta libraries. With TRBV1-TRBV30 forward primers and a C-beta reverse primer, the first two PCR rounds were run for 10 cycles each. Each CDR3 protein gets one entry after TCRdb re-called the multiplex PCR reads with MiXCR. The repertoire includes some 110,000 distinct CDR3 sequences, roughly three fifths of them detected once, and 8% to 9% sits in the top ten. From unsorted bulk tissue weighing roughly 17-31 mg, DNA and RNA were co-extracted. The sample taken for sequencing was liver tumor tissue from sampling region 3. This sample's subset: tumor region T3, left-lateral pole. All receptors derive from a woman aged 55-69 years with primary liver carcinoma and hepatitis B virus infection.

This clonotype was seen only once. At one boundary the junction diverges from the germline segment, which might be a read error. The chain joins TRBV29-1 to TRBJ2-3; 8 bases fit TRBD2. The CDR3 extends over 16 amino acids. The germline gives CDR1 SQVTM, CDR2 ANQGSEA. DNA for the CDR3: TGCAGCGTTGGCGTGACTAGCGTAGAGAGGAGAGATATGCAGTATTTT. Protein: CSVGVTSVERRDMQYF.

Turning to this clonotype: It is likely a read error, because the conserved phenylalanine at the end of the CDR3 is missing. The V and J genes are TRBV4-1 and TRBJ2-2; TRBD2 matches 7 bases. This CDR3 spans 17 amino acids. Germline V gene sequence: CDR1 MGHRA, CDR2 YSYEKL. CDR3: CASSYTPLADNTGELFS. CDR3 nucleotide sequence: TGCGCCAGCAGCTACACTCCCCTAGCGGACAACACTGGGGAGCTGTTTTCT.

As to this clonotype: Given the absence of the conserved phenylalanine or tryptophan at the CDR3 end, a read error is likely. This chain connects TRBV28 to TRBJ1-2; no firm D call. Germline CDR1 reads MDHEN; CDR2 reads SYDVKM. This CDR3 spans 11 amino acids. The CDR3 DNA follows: TGTACCAGCTACTTTGAGTATGGCTACACCCTC. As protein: CTSYFEYGYTL.

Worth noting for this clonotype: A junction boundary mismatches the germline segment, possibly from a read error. For the CDR3, the DNA is TGTGCCAGTAGTTTTGACCCCCTGACTAGTGCTACGCAGTATTTT. Encoded protein: CASSFDPLTSATQYF. The V call is TRBV6-5, the J call TRBJ2-3, with D possibly matching TRBD2 (6 bases). The CDR3 is made up of 15 amino acids. The germline V gene encodes CDR1 MNHEY and CDR2 SVGAGI.

The chain's CDR3 is CASSEGGRISEQYF. For the CDR3, the DNA is TGTGCCAGCAGTGAAGGGGGGCGCATCTCGGAGCAGTACTTC. The V gene is TRBV2, the J gene TRBJ2-7, with D possibly TRBD1 on 6 matching bases. The germline CDR1 and CDR2 sequences are SNHLY and FYNNEI. The CDR3 sequence is 14 residues long. The V gene lost 1 base and the J gene lost 7 bases, with 14 bases spanning the gap. Full variable domain (remainder filled in from reference TRBV2 and TRBJ2-7): EPEVTQTPSHQVTQMGQEVILRCVPISNHLYFYWYRQILGQKVEFLVSFYNNEISEKSEIFDDQFSVERPDGSNFTLKIRSTKLEDSAMYFCASSEGGRISEQYFGPGTRLTVT.

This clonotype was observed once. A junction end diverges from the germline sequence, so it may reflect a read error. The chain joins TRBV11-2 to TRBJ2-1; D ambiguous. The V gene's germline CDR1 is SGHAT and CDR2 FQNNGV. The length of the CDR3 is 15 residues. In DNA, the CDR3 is TGTGCTAGCAGGCGGAGACCGAACTCCTACAATGAGCAGTTCTTC. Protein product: CASRRRPNSYNEQFF.